This is a list of T cell receptor beta chains from one sample in a study of PD-1 blockade in classical Hodgkin lymphoma. Measured with immunoSEQ multiplex PCR; TCRdb has only the in-frame clones, and not every one. Of over 25,000 clones in the sample, 70% to 80% are singletons; the top ten hold around 2.4%. The sample here was CD4+ T cells from blood, taken at baseline. These receptors came from a human donor with classical Hodgkin lymphoma. Each CDR3 is given with its conserved first and last residue. D genes are given only for firm matches. Only some rows state a clone size, as once, few, many or a class for expanded clones.

v_gene: TRBV5-6
d_gene: -
j_gene: TRBJ2-5
abundance: -
CDR3nt: TGTGCCAGCAGCTTTACAACAGGGTGGGATCAGGATCGGGAGACCCAGTACTTC
CDR3aa: CASSFTTGWDQDRETQYF

v_gene: TRBV7-2
d_gene: -
j_gene: TRBJ2-3
abundance: -
CDR3nt: TGTGCCAGCAGCTCCCCACAGGGAAGAGGAGCACAGGGCACAGATACGCAGTATTTT
CDR3aa: CASSSPQGRGAQGTDTQYF

v_gene: TRBV6-5
d_gene: -
j_gene: TRBJ1-2
abundance: few
CDR3nt: TGTGCCAGCAGTTACTCGAACGGGAGGGGCTACACCTTC
CDR3aa: CASSYSNGRGYTF

v_gene: TRBV7-8
d_gene: TRBD2
j_gene: TRBJ2-2
abundance: once
CDR3nt: TGTGCCAGCAGCTCCAGGCCTAGCGGGGGGGCTATCGGGGAGCTGTTTTTT
CDR3aa: CASSSRPSGGAIGELFF

v_gene: TRBV10-3
d_gene: -
j_gene: TRBJ1-2
abundance: -
CDR3nt: TGTGCCAGCAGTTTGCTCCAAACCTCCGCATTCGTTATTAAGTACACCTTC
CDR3aa: CASSLLQTSAFVIKYTF

v_gene: TRBV19
d_gene: -
j_gene: TRBJ1-4
abundance: -
CDR3nt: TGTGCCAGTAGTACTGACATCATCTCAACTAATGAAAAACTGTTTTTT
CDR3aa: CASSTDIISTNEKLFF

v_gene: TRBV7-2
d_gene: -
j_gene: TRBJ1-2
abundance: few
CDR3nt: TGTGCCAGCGTGCTCTATGGGGAATGGGTTGGCTACACCTTC
CDR3aa: CASVLYGEWVGYTF

v_gene: TRBV28
d_gene: -
j_gene: TRBJ1-2
abundance: -
CDR3nt: TGTGCCAGCAGTTCTTCCGATAGTGACTATGGCTACACCTTC
CDR3aa: CASSSSDSDYGYTF

v_gene: TRBV7-8
d_gene: -
j_gene: TRBJ2-1
abundance: -
CDR3nt: TGTGCCAGCAGCCCTAGGAGGGGTGATAACAATGAGCAGTTCTTC
CDR3aa: CASSPRRGDNNEQFF

v_gene: TRBV7-8
d_gene: TRBD1
j_gene: TRBJ2-3
abundance: -
CDR3nt: TGTGCCAGCAGCTCGGACAGGGTCCCAGATACGCAGTATTTT
CDR3aa: CASSSDRVPDTQYF

v_gene: TRBV12-5
d_gene: TRBD1
j_gene: TRBJ1-1
abundance: few
CDR3nt: TGTGCTAGTGGTTTGCCACTGACAGGGCTCCCTGAAGCTTTCTTT
CDR3aa: CASGLPLTGLPEAFF

v_gene: TRBV5-1
d_gene: -
j_gene: TRBJ1-2
abundance: -
CDR3nt: TGCGCCAGCAGCTTGGGGTTGGGGAAAACTAACTATGGCTACACCTTC
CDR3aa: CASSLGLGKTNYGYTF

v_gene: TRBV6-1
d_gene: TRBD2
j_gene: TRBJ2-1
abundance: -
CDR3nt: TGTGCCAGCGGGCGCGGGGCGGGAGGCGAGCAGTTCTTC
CDR3aa: CASGRGAGGEQFF

v_gene: TRBV7-2
d_gene: -
j_gene: TRBJ1-1
abundance: -
CDR3nt: TGTGCCAGCAGCTTACTTCCAGGGAACACTGAAGCTTTCTTT
CDR3aa: CASSLLPGNTEAFF

v_gene: TRBV4-2
d_gene: TRBD2
j_gene: TRBJ2-2
abundance: -
CDR3nt: TGTGCCAGCAGCGAAGAAGGGGGACTAGCGGTCGGGGAGCTGTTTTTT
CDR3aa: CASSEEGGLAVGELFF

v_gene: TRBV12-1
d_gene: -
j_gene: TRBJ1-1
abundance: -
CDR3nt: TGTGCCAGCAGCTTTGCGCCAACGGGGCCTGAAGCTTTCTTT
CDR3aa: CASSFAPTGPEAFF

v_gene: TRBV11-3
d_gene: -
j_gene: TRBJ2-3
abundance: -
CDR3nt: TGTGCCAGCAGCTTAACCCGGAGCACAGATACGCAGTATTTT
CDR3aa: CASSLTRSTDTQYF

v_gene: TRBV6-6
d_gene: -
j_gene: TRBJ1-5
abundance: -
CDR3nt: TGTGCCAGCGCGGACCATCAGCCCCAGCATTTT
CDR3aa: CASADHQPQHF

v_gene: TRBV12-2
d_gene: -
j_gene: TRBJ1-4
abundance: -
CDR3nt: TGTGCAAGTCGCTTACGGTTTGAAAAACTGTTTTTT
CDR3aa: CASRLRFEKLFF

v_gene: TRBV29-1
d_gene: -
j_gene: TRBJ1-1
abundance: few
CDR3nt: TGCAGCGTGGGGAGAATCACTGAAGCTTTCTTT
CDR3aa: CSVGRITEAFF

v_gene: TRBV28
d_gene: TRBD1
j_gene: TRBJ1-2
abundance: -
CDR3nt: TGTGCCGGAATGACAGGGACCTATGGCTACACCTTC
CDR3aa: CAGMTGTYGYTF

v_gene: TRBV5-1
d_gene: -
j_gene: TRBJ2-1
abundance: -
CDR3nt: TGCGCCAGCAGCTTGGGGCAGGGTCTCTACAATGAGCAGTTCTTC
CDR3aa: CASSLGQGLYNEQFF

v_gene: TRBV11-3
d_gene: -
j_gene: TRBJ2-2
abundance: -
CDR3nt: TGTGCCAGCAGCTTAGGAGGGAACACCGGGGAGCTGTTTTTT
CDR3aa: CASSLGGNTGELFF

v_gene: TRBV5-6
d_gene: -
j_gene: TRBJ2-5
abundance: -
CDR3nt: TGTGCCAGCGAGCCCCGCAGGGCGAGGGAGACCCAGTACTTC
CDR3aa: CASEPRRARETQYF

v_gene: TRBV27
d_gene: -
j_gene: TRBJ2-3
abundance: once
CDR3nt: TGTGCCAGCAGTCGCTTGGATACGCAGTATTTT
CDR3aa: CASSRLDTQYF

v_gene: TRBV5-5
d_gene: -
j_gene: TRBJ1-6
abundance: once
CDR3nt: TGTGCCAGCAGCTTCAAATCCGGGACGGCTGGTTCACCCCTCCACTTT
CDR3aa: CASSFKSGTAGSPLHF

v_gene: TRBV9
d_gene: -
j_gene: TRBJ2-3
abundance: -
CDR3nt: TGTGCCAGCAGCCGGAGGGGGACAGCTAGCACAGATACGCAGTATTTT
CDR3aa: CASSRRGTASTDTQYF

v_gene: TRBV4-1
d_gene: -
j_gene: TRBJ2-7
abundance: -
CDR3nt: TGCGCCAGCAGCCAAGAGGAAGGCTACGAGCAGTACTTC
CDR3aa: CASSQEEGYEQYF

v_gene: TRBV10-3
d_gene: -
j_gene: TRBJ2-5
abundance: few
CDR3nt: TGTGCCATCAGTGAGTCTGGTTCCCAAGAGACCCAGTACTTC
CDR3aa: CAISESGSQETQYF

v_gene: TRBV2
d_gene: -
j_gene: TRBJ2-2
abundance: -
CDR3nt: TGTGCCAGCAGTGCTAGTCGTGGGACCGCGAACACCGGGGAGCTGTTTTTT
CDR3aa: CASSASRGTANTGELFF

v_gene: TRBV30
d_gene: -
j_gene: TRBJ1-6
abundance: -
CDR3nt: TGTGCCTGGAGCGCCTTGGGCGCTAATTCACCCCTCCACTTT
CDR3aa: CAWSALGANSPLHF

v_gene: TRBV7-2
d_gene: -
j_gene: TRBJ1-2
abundance: -
CDR3nt: TGTGCCAGCAGCTTCGGGGTGGAGGGCTACACCTTC
CDR3aa: CASSFGVEGYTF